The TCR beta chain under discussion was sequenced for a study of blood T cell repertoires in COVID-19. Whole-study context: The United States, Italy and Spain provided the acute and convalescent COVID-19 samples.

Methods used by the authors: Reference gene primers were amplified, and this amplification served to estimate nucleated cell counts. Some clones are missing from TCRdb's copy, which holds only in-frame ones; the method was immunoSEQ multiplex PCR. V and J calls and clone size come straight from that table; D and trimming were deduced from the DNA. This table has 90,000 to 140,000 clones, around 84% appearing once. The CDR3 has 13 amino acids. The germline gives CDR1 MNHNY, CDR2 SVGAGI (reference sequence). Between the trimmed V and J ends, which lost 7 bases and 0 bases, there was a span of 4 bases. The sequenced material came from peripheral blood. This chain links TRBV6-6 with TRBJ2-6; no firm D call. The sequence was collected from an elderly woman with acute or convalescent COVID-19. Here the CDR3 reads CASTGSGANVLTF. The CDR3 bases are TGTGCCAGCACGGGCTCTGGGGCCAACGTCCTGACTTTC.